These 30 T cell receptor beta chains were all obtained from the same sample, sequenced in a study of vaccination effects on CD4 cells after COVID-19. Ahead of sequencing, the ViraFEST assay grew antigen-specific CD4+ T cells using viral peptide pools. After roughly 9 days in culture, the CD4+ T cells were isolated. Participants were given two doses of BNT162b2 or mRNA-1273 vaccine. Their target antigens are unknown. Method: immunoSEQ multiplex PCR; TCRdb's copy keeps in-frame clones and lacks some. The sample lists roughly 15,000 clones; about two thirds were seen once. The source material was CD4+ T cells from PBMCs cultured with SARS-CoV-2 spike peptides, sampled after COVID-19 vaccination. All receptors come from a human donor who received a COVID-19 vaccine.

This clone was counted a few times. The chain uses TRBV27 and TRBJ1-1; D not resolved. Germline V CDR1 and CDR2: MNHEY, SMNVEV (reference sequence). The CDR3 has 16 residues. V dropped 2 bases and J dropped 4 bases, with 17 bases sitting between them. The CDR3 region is CASSLHLSAVGTEAFF. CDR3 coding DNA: TGTGCCAGCAGTTTACACTTGTCCGCGGTTGGCACTGAAGCTTTCTTT.

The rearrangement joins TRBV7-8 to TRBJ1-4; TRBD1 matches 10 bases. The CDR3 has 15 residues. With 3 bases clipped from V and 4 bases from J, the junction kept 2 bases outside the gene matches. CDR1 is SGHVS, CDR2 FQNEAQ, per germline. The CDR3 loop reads CASSFWDRGNEKLFF. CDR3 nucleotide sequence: TGTGCCAGCAGCTTCTGGGACAGGGGTAATGAAAAACTGTTTTTT.

CDR3 region: CASSRGPAEYEQYF. The CDR3 DNA sequence: TGTGCCAGTAGTCGGGGTCCAGCGGAGTACGAGCAGTACTTC. The rearrangement joins TRBV19 to TRBJ2-7; a weak D match, TRBD2 (5 bases). The CDR3 contains 14 residues. V lost 5 bases, J lost 4 bases, and 15 bases lay in between. Germline-derived CDR1 and CDR2 are LNHDA and SQIVND (reference sequence).

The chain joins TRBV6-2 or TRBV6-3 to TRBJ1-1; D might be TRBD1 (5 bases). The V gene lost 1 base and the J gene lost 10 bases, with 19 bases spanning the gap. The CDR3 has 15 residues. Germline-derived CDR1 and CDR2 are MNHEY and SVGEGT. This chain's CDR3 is CASSYFAGTSKGAFF. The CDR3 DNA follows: TGTGCCAGCAGTTACTTCGCCGGGACCTCCAAGGGAGCTTTCTTT.

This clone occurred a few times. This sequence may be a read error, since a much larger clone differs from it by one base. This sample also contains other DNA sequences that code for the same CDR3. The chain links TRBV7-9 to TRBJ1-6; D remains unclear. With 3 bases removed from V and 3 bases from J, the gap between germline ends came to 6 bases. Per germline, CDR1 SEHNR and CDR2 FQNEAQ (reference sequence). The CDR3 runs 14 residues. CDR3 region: CASSLGNYNSPLHF. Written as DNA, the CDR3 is TGTGCCAGCAGCTTGGGGAACTATAATTCACCCCTCCACTTT.

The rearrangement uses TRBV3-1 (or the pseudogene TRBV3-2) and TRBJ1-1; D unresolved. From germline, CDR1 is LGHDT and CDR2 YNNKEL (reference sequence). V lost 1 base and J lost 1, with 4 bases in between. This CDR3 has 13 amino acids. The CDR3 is CASSQAGNTEAFF. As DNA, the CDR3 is TGTGCCAGCAGCCAAGCAGGGAACACTGAAGCTTTCTTT.

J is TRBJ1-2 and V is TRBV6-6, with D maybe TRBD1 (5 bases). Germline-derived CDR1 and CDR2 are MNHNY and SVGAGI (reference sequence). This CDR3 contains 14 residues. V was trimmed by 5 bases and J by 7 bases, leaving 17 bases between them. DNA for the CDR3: TGTGCCAGCAGTAACCGGGGCGCTCCAATTGGCTACACCTTC. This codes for CASSNRGAPIGYTF.

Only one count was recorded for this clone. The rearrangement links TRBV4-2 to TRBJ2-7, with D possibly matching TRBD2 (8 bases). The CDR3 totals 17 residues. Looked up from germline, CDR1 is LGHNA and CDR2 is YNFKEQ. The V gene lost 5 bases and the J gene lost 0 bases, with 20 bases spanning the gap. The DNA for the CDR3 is TGTGCCAGCAGCTCCCGACAGGGAGCGGGAGCCTCCTACGAGCAGTACTTC. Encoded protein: CASSSRQGAGASYEQYF.

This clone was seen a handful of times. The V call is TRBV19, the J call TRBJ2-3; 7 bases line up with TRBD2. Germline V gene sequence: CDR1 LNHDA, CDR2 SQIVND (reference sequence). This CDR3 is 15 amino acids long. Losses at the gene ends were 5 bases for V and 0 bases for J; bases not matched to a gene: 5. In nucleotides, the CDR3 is TGTGCCAGTAGTGGGAGCGGGGCTAGCACAGATACGCAGTATTTT. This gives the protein CASSGSGASTDTQYF.

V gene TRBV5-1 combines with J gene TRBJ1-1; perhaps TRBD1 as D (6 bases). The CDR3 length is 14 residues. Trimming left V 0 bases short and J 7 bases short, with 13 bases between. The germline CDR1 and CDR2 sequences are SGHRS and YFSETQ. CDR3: CASSLVVGGDEAFF. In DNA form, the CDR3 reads TGCGCCAGCAGCTTGGTGGTAGGGGGAGATGAAGCTTTCTTT.

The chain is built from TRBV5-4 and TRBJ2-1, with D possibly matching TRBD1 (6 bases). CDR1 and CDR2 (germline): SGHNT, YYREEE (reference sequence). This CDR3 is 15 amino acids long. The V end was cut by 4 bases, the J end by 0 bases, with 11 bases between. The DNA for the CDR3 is TGTGCCAGCAGCCACGGACAGAGCTCCTACAATGAGCAGTTCTTC. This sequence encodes CASSHGQSSYNEQFF.

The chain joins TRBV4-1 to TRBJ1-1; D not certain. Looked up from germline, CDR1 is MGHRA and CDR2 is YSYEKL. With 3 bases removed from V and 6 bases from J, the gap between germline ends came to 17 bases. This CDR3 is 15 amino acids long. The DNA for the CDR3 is TGCGCCAGCAGCCACCCAACGGGGAGAGAGGCTGAAGCTTTCTTT. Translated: CASSHPTGREAEAFF.

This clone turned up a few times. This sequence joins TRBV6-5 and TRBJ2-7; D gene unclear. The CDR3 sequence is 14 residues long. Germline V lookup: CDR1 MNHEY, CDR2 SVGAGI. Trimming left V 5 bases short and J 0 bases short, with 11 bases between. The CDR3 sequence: CASSPRALSYEQYF. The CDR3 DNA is TGTGCCAGCAGTCCCCGGGCCCTCTCCTACGAGCAGTACTTC.

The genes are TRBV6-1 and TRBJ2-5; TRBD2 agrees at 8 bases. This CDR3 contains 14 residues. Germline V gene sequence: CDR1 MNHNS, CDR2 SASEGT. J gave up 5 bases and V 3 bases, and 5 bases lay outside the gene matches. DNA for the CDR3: TGTGCCAGCAGTGACGGCGGGGGGCGGGAGACCCAGTACTTC. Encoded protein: CASSDGGGRETQYF.

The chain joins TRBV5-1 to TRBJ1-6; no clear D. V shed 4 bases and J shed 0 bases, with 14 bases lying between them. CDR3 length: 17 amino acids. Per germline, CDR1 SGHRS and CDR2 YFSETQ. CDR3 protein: CASSPRTGSSYNSPLHF. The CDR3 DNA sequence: TGCGCCAGCAGCCCGAGGACGGGGAGCTCCTATAATTCACCCCTCCACTTT.

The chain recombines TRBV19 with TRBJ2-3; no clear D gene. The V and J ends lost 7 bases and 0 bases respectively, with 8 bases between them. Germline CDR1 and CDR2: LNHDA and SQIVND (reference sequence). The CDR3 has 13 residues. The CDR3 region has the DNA TGTGCCAGTACCCCGGCTAGCACAGATACGCAGTATTTT. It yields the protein CASTPASTDTQYF.

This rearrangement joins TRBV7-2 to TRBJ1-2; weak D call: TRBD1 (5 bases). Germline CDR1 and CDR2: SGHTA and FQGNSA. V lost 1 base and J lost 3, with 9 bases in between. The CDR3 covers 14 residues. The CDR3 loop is CASSLGTGDYGYTF. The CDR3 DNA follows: TGTGCCAGCAGCTTAGGGACGGGGGACTATGGCTACACCTTC.

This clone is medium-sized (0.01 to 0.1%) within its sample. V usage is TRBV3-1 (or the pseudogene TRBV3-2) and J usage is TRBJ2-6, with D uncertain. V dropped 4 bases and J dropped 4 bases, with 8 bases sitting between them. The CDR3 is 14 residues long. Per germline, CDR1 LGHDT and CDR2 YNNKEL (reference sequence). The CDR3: CASSRIVGANVLTF. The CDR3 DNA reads TGTGCCAGCAGCCGGATAGTGGGGGCCAACGTCCTGACTTTC.

CDR3 nucleotide sequence: TGTGCCAGCAGTGGATCGGGGGAGGGCACCCCCCGGAACACCATATATTTT. Protein sequence: CASSGSGEGTPRNTIYF. The J gene is TRBJ1-3, the V gene TRBV2; maybe TRBD1 (5 bases). Between the trimmed V and J ends, which lost 4 bases and 7 bases, there was a span of 23 bases. There are 17 residues in the CDR3. Germline-derived CDR1 and CDR2 are SNHLY and FYNNEI.

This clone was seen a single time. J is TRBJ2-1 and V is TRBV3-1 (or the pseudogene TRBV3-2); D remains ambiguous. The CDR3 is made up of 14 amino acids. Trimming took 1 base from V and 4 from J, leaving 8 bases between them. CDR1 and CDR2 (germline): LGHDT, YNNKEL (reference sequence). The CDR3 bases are TGTGCCAGCAGCCAAGGGCAGGTGTACAATGAGCAGTTCTTC. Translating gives CASSQGQVYNEQFF.

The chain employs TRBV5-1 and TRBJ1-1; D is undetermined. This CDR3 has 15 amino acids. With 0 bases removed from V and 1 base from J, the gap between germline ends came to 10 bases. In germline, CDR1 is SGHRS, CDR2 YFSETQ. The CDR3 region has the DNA TGCGCCAGCAGCTTGGAGGAAGCAACGAACACTGAAGCTTTCTTT. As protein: CASSLEEATNTEAFF.

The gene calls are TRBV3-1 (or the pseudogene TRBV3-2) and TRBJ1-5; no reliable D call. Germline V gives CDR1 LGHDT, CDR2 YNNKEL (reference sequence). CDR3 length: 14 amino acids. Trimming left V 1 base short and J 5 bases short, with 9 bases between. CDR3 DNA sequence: TGTGCCAGCAGCCAAGGGCGAAGGGATCAGCCCCAGCATTTT. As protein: CASSQGRRDQPQHF.

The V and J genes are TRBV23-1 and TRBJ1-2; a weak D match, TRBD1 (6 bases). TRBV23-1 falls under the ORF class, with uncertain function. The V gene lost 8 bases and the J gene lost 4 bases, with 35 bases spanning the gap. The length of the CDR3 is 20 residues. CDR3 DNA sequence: TGCGCCAGCGCCCACCCCGAATCCAGGGGAAGGGTATCGAAGTGCTATGGCTACACCTTC. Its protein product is CASAHPESRGRVSKCYGYTF.

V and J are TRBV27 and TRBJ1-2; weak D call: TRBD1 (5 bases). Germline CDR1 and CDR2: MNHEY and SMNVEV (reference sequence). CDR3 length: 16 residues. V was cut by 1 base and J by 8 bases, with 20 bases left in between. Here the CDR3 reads CASSLYPPPGGRGYTF. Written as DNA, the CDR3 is TGTGCCAGCAGTTTATATCCCCCGCCGGGGGGAAGAGGCTACACCTTC.

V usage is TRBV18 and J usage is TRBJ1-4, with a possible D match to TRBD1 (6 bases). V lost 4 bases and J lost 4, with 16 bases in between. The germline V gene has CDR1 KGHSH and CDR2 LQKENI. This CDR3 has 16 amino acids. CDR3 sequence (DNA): TGTGCCAGCTCACTCCTTCTCGGGGGCCTTAATGAAAAACTGTTTTTT. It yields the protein CASSLLLGGLNEKLFF.

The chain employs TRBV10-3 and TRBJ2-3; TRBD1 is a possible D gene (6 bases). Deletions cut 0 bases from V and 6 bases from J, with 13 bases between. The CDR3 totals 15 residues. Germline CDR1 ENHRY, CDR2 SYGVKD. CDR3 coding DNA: TGTGCCATCAGTGAGTCTAGAGGGGGTGGGGATACGCAGTATTTT. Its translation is CAISESRGGGDTQYF.

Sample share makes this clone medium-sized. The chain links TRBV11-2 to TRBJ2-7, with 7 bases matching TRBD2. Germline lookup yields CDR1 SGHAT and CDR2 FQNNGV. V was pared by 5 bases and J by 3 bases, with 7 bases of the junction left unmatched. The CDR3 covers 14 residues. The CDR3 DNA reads TGTGCCAGCAGCCCACCCAGCGGGAACTACGAGCAGTACTTC. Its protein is CASSPPSGNYEQYF.

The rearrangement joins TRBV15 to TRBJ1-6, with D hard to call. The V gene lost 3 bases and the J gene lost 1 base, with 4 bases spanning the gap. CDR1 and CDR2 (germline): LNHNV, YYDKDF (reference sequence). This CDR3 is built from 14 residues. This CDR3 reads CATSRSSYNSPLHF. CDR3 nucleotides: TGTGCCACCAGCAGGTCGTCCTATAATTCACCCCTCCACTTT. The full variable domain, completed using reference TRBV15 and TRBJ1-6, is DAMVIQNPRYQVTQFGKPVTLSCSQTLNHNVMYWYQQKSSQAPKLLFHYYDKDFNNEADTPDNFQSRRPNTSFCFLDIRSPGLGDTAMYLCATSRSSYNSPLHFGNGTRLTVT.

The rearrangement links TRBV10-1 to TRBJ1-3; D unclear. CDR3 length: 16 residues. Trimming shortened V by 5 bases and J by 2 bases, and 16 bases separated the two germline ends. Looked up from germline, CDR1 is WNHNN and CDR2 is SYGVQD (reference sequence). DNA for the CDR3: TGCGCCAGCAGTTCTTTTACAGAGCGTCCTGGAAACACCATATATTTT. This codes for CASSSFTERPGNTIYF.

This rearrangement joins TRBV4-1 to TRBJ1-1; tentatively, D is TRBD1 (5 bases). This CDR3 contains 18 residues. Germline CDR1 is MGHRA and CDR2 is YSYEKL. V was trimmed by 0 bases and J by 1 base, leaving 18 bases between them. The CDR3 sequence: CASSQEEVGRARNTEAFF. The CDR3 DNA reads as TGCGCCAGCAGCCAAGAAGAGGTGGGCAGGGCCCGGAACACTGAAGCTTTCTTT.